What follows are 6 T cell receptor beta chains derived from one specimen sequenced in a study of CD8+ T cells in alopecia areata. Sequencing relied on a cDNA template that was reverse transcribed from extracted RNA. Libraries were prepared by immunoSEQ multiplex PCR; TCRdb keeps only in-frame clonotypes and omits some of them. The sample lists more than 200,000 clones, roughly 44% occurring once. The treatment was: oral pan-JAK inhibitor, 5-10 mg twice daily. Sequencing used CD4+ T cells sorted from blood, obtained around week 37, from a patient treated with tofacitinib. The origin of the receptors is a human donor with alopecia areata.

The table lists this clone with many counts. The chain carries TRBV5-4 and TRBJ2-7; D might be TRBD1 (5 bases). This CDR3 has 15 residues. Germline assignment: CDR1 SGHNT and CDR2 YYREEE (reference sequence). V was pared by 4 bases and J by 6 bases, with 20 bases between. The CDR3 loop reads CASSQKVGQGPEQYF. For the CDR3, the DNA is TGTGCCAGCAGCCAGAAGGTAGGGCAGGGTCCCGAGCAGTACTTC.

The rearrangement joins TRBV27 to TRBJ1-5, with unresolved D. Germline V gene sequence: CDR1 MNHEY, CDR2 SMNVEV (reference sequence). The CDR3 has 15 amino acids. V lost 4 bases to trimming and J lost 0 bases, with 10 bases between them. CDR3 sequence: CASSSTVYSNQPQHF. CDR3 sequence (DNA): TGTGCCAGCAGTTCGACGGTCTATAGCAATCAGCCCCAGCATTTT.

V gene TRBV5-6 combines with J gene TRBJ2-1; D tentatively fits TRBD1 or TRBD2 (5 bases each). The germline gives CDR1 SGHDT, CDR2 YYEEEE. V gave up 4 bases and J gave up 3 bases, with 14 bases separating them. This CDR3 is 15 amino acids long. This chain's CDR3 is CASSLGPKIYNEQFF. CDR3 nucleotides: TGTGCCAGCAGCCTGGGACCGAAGATCTACAATGAGCAGTTCTTC.

CDR3 residues: CASRAGGIQETQYF. DNA for the CDR3: TGTGCCAGCAGGGCAGGGGGTATACAAGAGACCCAGTACTTC. The chain links TRBV6-1 to TRBJ2-5; TRBD1 aligns across 7 bases. After removal of 6 bases from V and 2 bases from J, the junction contained 6 bases not matched to a gene. The CDR3 has 14 amino acids. Germline CDR1 reads MNHNS; CDR2 reads SASEGT.

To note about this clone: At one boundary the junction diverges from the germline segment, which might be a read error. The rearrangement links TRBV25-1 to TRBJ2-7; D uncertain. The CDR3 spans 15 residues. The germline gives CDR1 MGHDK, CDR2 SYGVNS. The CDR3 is CASSGVGATSAEQYF. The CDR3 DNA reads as TGTGCCAGTAGTGGGGTAGGAGCCACCTCCGCCGAGCAGTACTTC.

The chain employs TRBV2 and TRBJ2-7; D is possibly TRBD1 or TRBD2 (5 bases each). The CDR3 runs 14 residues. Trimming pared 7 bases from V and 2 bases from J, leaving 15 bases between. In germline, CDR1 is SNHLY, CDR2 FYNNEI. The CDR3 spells CASTILGVTYEQYF. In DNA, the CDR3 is TGTGCCAGCACAATCTTGGGGGTGACCTACGAGCAGTACTTC.